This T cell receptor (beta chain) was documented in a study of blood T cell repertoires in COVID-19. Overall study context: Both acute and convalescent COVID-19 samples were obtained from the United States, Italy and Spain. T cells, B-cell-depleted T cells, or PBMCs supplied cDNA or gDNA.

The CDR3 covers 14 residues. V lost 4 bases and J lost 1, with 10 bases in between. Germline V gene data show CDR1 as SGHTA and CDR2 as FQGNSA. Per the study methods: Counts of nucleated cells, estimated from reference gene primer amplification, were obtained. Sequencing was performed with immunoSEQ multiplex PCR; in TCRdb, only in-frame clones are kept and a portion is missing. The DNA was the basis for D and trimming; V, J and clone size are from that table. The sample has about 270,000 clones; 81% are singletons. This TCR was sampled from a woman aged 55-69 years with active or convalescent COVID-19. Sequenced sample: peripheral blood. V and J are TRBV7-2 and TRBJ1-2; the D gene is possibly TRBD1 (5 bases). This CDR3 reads CASSSLRVNYGYTF. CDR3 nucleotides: TGTGCCAGCAGCTCTCTCAGGGTTAACTATGGCTACACCTTC.